These 17 T cell receptor beta chains came from one sample sequenced in a study of blood T cell repertoires in COVID-19. The table came from immunoSEQ multiplex PCR; TCRdb's copy has only in-frame clones and leaves some out. The sample lists around 360,000 clones, around 87% occurring once. Sequencing was done on a sample of peripheral blood. The receptors here all came from a young woman with COVID-19, enrolled during active disease.

The chain combines TRBV7-6 with TRBJ2-7, with 9 positions matching TRBD1. In germline, CDR1 is SGHVS, CDR2 FNYEAQ. The V segment lost 3 bases and the J segment 6 bases; nucleotides outside the gene matches: 6. The CDR3 covers 14 residues. CDR3 bases: TGTGCCAGCAGCTTCGGGACAGGGTCGGTCGAGCAGTACTTC. Translating it yields CASSFGTGSVEQYF.

The genes are TRBV21-1 and TRBJ2-1; the D call in the table, TRBD2, was not verified against the DNA. TRBV21-1 represents a pseudogene. The CDR3 is 20 amino acids. CDR3 DNA sequence: TGTGCCAGCAGCATCCGGGACAGTCCTGAAACTAGCGGGAACTACAATGAGCAGTTCTTC. It encodes CASSIRDSPETSGNYNEQFF.

The chain couples TRBV6-5 to TRBJ2-6; D uncertain. Trimming removed 5 bases at V and 2 bases at J, with 7 bases between. CDR1 is MNHEY and CDR2 is SVGAGI in the germline V gene. The CDR3 is 14 residues long. CDR3 protein: CASSRAPGANVLTF. The CDR3 DNA reads TGTGCCAGCAGTAGAGCACCTGGGGCCAACGTCCTGACTTTC.

J is TRBJ1-4 and V is TRBV28, with D tentatively TRBD1 (6 bases). CDR3 length: 16 residues. With 2 bases removed from V and 7 bases from J, the gap between germline ends came to 17 bases. CDR1 is MDHEN and CDR2 is SYDVKM in the germline V gene. The CDR3 here is CASSLRPGGRSEKLFF. In DNA form, the CDR3 reads TGTGCCAGCAGTTTAAGACCGGGGGGCAGGAGTGAAAAACTGTTTTTT.

V usage is TRBV4-1 and J usage is TRBJ1-1; TRBD1 matches at 8 bases. The CDR3 spans 16 residues. Germline CDR1 MGHRA, CDR2 YSYEKL. V lost 1 base to trimming and J lost 1 base; unmatched junction nucleotides: 5. This CDR3 reads CASSQGIGQGNTEAFF. In DNA, the CDR3 is TGCGCCAGCAGCCAAGGAATTGGACAGGGGAACACTGAAGCTTTCTTT.

This chain uses TRBV5-4 with TRBJ2-2, with TRBD1 identical over 8 bases. CDR1 is SGHNT and CDR2 is YYREEE in the germline V gene (reference sequence). The CDR3 extends over 14 amino acids. Trimming cost V 2 bases and J 4 bases; bases outside gene matches: 1. CDR3 bases: TGTGCCAGCAGCTTTACAGGGGGCACCGGGGAGCTGTTTTTT. This sequence encodes CASSFTGGTGELFF. The variable domain in full, completed from reference TRBV5-4 and TRBJ2-2, reads ETGVTQSPTHLIKTRGQQVTLRCSSQSGHNTVSWYQQALGQGPQFIFQYYREEENGRGNFPPRFSGLQFPNYSSELNVNALELDDSALYLCASSFTGGTGELFFGEGSRLTVL.

This chain joins TRBV2 and TRBJ2-1, with 10 nucleotides matching TRBD2. CDR3 length: 16 amino acids. Unmatched junction bases numbered 5, after V lost 2 bases and J lost 4 bases. Germline CDR1 and CDR2: SNHLY and FYNNEI. CDR3 nucleotides: TGTGCCAGCAGTGAAACCGCTAGCGGGAGATACAATGAGCAGTTCTTC. Translated: CASSETASGRYNEQFF.

This chain links TRBV2 with TRBJ1-1; D is unclear. Germline V gene sequence: CDR1 SNHLY, CDR2 FYNNEI. The CDR3 covers 12 residues. V gave up 4 bases and J gave up 4 bases, with 7 bases separating them. CDR3 loop: CASSGLSTEAFF. CDR3 DNA: TGTGCCAGCAGTGGTTTGAGCACTGAAGCTTTCTTT.

The V and J genes are TRBV6-6 and TRBJ1-1; D is perhaps TRBD1 (5 bases). V was trimmed by 2 bases and J by 4 bases, leaving 11 bases between them. The germline V gene has CDR1 MNHNY and CDR2 SVGAGI (reference sequence). The CDR3 consists of 14 residues. The chain's CDR3 is CASSYRGLSTEAFF. The CDR3 region has the DNA TGTGCCAGCAGTTACAGGGGATTAAGCACTGAAGCTTTCTTT.

A single count supports this clone. The V call is TRBV30, the J call TRBJ2-1, with D possibly being TRBD2 (5 bases). Germline V gene lookup returns CDR1 GTSNPN and CDR2 SVGIG (reference sequence). This CDR3 is 14 amino acids long. Trimming shortened V by 1 base and J by 0 bases, and 7 bases separated the two germline ends. The CDR3: CAWSGRVSYNEQFF. The CDR3 DNA is TGTGCCTGGAGTGGGCGGGTCTCCTACAATGAGCAGTTCTTC.

This chain connects TRBV9 to TRBJ2-2; 14 bases match TRBD2. Germline trimming cut 3 bases from V and 6 bases from J; bases unmatched to any gene: 7. Germline V gene sequence: CDR1 SGDLS, CDR2 YYNGEE. This CDR3 comprises 17 residues. This CDR3 is CASSATSGRAWAGELFF. DNA of the CDR3: TGTGCCAGCAGCGCGACTAGCGGGAGGGCCTGGGCCGGGGAGCTGTTTTTT.

This chain joins TRBV25-1 and TRBJ1-4; 7 bases are a match to TRBD1. Germline CDR1 reads MGHDK; CDR2 reads SYGVNS. This CDR3 has 12 residues. V shed 4 bases and J 7 bases; nucleotides not matched to a gene: 0. In DNA form, the CDR3 reads TGTGCCAGCAGTGGACAGGGTGAAAAACTGTTTTTT. This encodes CASSGQGEKLFF.

The chain is built from TRBV9 and TRBJ2-2, with 8 bases lining up with TRBD2. This CDR3 comprises 16 residues. The V gene's germline CDR1 is SGDLS and CDR2 YYNGEE. J gave up 2 bases and V 6 bases, and 9 bases lay outside the gene matches. Here the CDR3 DNA reads TGTGCCAGCACCTGGGGCAGCGGGAGAAACACCGGGGAGCTGTTTTTT. Its protein is CASTWGSGRNTGELFF. The variable domain in full, completed from reference TRBV9 and TRBJ2-2, reads DSGVTQTPKHLITATGQRVTLRCSPRSGDLSVYWYQQSLDQGLQFLIQYYNGEERAKGNILERFSAQQFPDLHSELNLSSLELGDSALYFCASTWGSGRNTGELFFGEGSRLTVL.

The chain links TRBV18 to TRBJ2-7, with 7 nucleotides matching TRBD2. V shed 4 bases and J 2 bases; nucleotides not matched to a gene: 5. Germline values: CDR1 KGHSH, CDR2 LQKENI. The CDR3 totals 14 residues. The CDR3 sequence: CASSQAGPPYEQYF. As DNA, the CDR3 is TGTGCCAGCTCACAAGCGGGACCGCCCTACGAGCAGTACTTC.

The chain uses TRBV5-4 and TRBJ2-1; possibly TRBD2 for D (6 bases). The ends were cut back, 0 bases at V and 9 bases at J, with 13 bases in the middle. Germline CDR1 SGHNT, CDR2 YYREEE (reference sequence). The CDR3 contains 14 residues. CDR3 residues: CASSLASEGGEQFF. Written as DNA, the CDR3 is TGTGCCAGCAGCTTGGCTTCGGAGGGCGGTGAGCAGTTCTTC. The complete variable domain, with remaining parts taken from reference TRBV5-4 and TRBJ2-1, reads ETGVTQSPTHLIKTRGQQVTLRCSSQSGHNTVSWYQQALGQGPQFIFQYYREEENGRGNFPPRFSGLQFPNYSSELNVNALELDDSALYLCASSLASEGGEQFFGPGTRLTVL.

This clone was found once. The rearrangement links TRBV10-1 to TRBJ1-6; maybe TRBD1 (6 bases). With 7 bases removed from V and 4 bases from J, the gap between germline ends came to 8 bases. The CDR3 length is 13 residues. Germline lookup yields CDR1 WNHNN and CDR2 SYGVQD (reference sequence). CDR3 region: CASKQGYNSPLHF. The CDR3 DNA follows: TGCGCCAGCAAACAGGGATATAATTCACCCCTCCACTTT.

This clone was detected once. The rearrangement joins TRBV5-1 to TRBJ2-7; 13 bases map to TRBD2. The CDR3 is made up of 17 amino acids. After removal of 0 bases from V and 5 bases from J, the junction contained 8 bases not matched to a gene. Germline V gene sequence: CDR1 SGHRS, CDR2 YFSETQ. The CDR3 region is CASSLGGTSGIAHEQYF. Written as DNA, the CDR3 is TGCGCCAGCAGCTTGGGAGGGACTAGCGGGATAGCCCACGAGCAGTACTTC.